The clone carrying this T cell receptor (beta chain) was seen more than once but under ten times. The antigen is not known. The sample is drawn from a study of T-cell reconstitution after alpha-beta-depleted transplantation in children. Library preparation (for TCRbeta) was performed with unique molecular identifiers. TCRdb recomputed calls from the PCR reads with MiXCR, one row per CDR3 protein. The repertoire consists of around 130,000 distinct CDR3 sequences, with more than 9.5% occurring once and the leading ten covering 24%. Study findings and constraints: Diversity and T-cell counts at one year after transplant derived mostly from new T cells. Surviving recipient T cells and thymic progenitors produced the high day-60 TCRbeta diversity seen in some patients. As was reported, about two months after transplant, alpha-beta T cells came from several hundred expanded graft clones.

The germline CDR1 and CDR2 sequences are SGHNT and YYREEE (reference sequence). There are 14 residues in the CDR3. Trimming took 7 bases from V and 6 from J; bases not matched to a gene: 10. This clonotype was obtained from a girl under three years old who had a stem cell transplant for combined immunodeficiency, so the T cells may come from the graft donor. The material was PBMCs, mostly from graft donor cells, obtained 180 days after TCRalphabeta/CD19-depleted stem cell transplant. The chain links TRBV5-4 to TRBJ1-2; 9 nucleotides align to TRBD1. The CDR3 DNA reads as TGTGCCAGCTGTGGGGACAGGGCTTTAGATGGCTACACCTTC. Its translation: CASCGDRALDGYTF.